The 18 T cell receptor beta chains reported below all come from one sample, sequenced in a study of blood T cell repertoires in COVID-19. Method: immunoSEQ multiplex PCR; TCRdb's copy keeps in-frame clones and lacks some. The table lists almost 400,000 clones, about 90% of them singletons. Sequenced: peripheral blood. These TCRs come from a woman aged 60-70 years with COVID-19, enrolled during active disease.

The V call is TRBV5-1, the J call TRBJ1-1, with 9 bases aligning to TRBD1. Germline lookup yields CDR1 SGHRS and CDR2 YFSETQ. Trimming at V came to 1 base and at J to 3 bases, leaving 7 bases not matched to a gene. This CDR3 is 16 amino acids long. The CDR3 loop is CASSLRQGVKDTEAFF. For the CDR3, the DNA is TGCGCCAGCAGCTTGCGACAGGGGGTGAAGGACACTGAAGCTTTCTTT.

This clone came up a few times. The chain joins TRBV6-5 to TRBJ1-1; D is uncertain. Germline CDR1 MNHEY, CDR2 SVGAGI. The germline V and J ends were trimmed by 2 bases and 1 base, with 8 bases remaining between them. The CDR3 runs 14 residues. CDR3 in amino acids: CASSYGRRNTEAFF. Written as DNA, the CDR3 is TGTGCCAGCAGTTACGGTCGCAGGAACACTGAAGCTTTCTTT.

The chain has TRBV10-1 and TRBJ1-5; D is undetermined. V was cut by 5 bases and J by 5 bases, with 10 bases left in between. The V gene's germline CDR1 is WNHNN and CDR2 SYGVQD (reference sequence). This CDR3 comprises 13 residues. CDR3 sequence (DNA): TGCGCCAGCAGTAGCGGGATGGATCAGCCCCAGCATTTT. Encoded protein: CASSSGMDQPQHF.

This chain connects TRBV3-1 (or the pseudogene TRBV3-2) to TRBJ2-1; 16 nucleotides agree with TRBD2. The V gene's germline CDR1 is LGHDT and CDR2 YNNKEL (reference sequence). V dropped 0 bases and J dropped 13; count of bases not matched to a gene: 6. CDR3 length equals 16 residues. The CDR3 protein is CASSQDVGTSGGAQFF. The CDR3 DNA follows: TGTGCCAGCAGCCAAGATGTGGGGACTAGCGGGGGGGCCCAGTTCTTC.

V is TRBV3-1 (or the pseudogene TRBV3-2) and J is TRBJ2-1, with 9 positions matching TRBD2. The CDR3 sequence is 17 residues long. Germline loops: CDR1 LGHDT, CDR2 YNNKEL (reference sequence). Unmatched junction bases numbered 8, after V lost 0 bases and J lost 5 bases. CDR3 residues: CASSQDQGLAGNNEQFF. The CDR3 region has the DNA TGTGCCAGCAGCCAAGATCAAGGGCTAGCGGGGAACAATGAGCAGTTCTTC.

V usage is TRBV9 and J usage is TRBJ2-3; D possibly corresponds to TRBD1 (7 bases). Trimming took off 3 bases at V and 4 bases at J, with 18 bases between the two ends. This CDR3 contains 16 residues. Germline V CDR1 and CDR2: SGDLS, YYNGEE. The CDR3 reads CASSAQGGGFPDTQYF. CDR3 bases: TGTGCCAGCAGCGCCCAAGGAGGGGGCTTTCCAGATACGCAGTATTTT.

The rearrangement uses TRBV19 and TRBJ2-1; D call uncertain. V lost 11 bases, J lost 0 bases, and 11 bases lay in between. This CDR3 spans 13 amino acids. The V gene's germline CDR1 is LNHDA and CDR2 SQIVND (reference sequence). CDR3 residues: CASRYGSYNEQFF. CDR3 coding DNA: TGTGCCTCGAGGTACGGCTCCTACAATGAGCAGTTCTTC.

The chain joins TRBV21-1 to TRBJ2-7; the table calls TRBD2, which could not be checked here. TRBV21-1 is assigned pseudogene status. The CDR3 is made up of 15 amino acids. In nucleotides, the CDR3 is TGTGCCAGCACCCCGGGGGGGGTTTTCACCTACGAGCAGTACTTC. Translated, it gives CASTPGGVFTYEQYF.

CDR3 sequence reads: CAWSELGQGNQPQHF. The CDR3 DNA is TGTGCCTGGAGCGAACTGGGACAGGGGAATCAGCCCCAGCATTTT. V is TRBV30 and J is TRBJ1-5, with TRBD1 identical over 10 bases. J lost 4 bases, V lost 3 bases, and 6 bases had no gene match. The length of the CDR3 is 15 residues. Germline V lookup: CDR1 GTSNPN, CDR2 SVGIG (reference sequence).

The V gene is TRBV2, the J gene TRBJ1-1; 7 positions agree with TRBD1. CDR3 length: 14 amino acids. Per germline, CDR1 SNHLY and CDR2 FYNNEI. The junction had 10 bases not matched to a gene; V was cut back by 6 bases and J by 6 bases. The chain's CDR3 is CASRRGPPEAEAFF. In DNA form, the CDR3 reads TGTGCCAGCAGGAGGGGGCCCCCGGAAGCTGAAGCTTTCTTT.

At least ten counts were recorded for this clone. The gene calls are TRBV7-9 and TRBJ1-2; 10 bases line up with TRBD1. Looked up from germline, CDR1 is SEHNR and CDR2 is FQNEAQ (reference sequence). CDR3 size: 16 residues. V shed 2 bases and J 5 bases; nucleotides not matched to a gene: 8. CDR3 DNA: TGTGCCAGCAGCTTAACCGGGACAGGGGAGGGGTATGGCTACACCTTC. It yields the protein CASSLTGTGEGYGYTF.

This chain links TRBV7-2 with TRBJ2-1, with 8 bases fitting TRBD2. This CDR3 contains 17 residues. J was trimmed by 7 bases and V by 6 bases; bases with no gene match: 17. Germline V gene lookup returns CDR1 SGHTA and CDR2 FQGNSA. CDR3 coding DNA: TGTGCCAGCAGGATGCCCGGGACGGCAGGGACTAGGAATGAGCAGTTCTTC. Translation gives CASRMPGTAGTRNEQFF. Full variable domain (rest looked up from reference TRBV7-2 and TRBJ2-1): GAGVSQSPSNKVTEKGKDVELRCDPISGHTALYWYRQSLGQGLEFLIYFQGNSAPDKSGLPSDRFSAERTGGSVSTLTIQRTQQEDSAVYLCASRMPGTAGTRNEQFFGPGTRLTVL.

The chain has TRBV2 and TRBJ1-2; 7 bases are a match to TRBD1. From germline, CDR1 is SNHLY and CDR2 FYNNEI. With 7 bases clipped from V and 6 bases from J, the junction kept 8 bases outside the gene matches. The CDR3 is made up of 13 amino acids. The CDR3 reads CASNPQGWDGYTF. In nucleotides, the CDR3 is TGTGCCAGCAACCCACAGGGGTGGGATGGCTACACCTTC.

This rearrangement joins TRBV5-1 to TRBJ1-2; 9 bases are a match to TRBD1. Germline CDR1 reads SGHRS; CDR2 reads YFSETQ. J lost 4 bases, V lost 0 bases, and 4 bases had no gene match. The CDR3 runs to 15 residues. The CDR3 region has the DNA TGCGCCAGCAGCTTGGACAGGGGGCTGATCTATGGCTACACCTTC. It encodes CASSLDRGLIYGYTF.

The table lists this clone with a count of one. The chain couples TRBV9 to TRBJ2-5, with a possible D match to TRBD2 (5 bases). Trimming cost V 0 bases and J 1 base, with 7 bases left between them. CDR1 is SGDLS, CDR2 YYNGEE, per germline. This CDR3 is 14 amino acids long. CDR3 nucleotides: TGTGCCAGCAGCGTAGCGGGGAGCCAAGAGACCCAGTACTTC. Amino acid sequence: CASSVAGSQETQYF.

CDR3 sequence (DNA): TGTGCCAGCAGCAAAGCGCTTGGGCCGTCGAACACTGAAGCTTTCTTT. Translating it yields CASSKALGPSNTEAFF. The chain combines TRBV21-1 with TRBJ1-1; the table calls TRBD1, which could not be checked here. TRBV21-1 is tagged as a pseudogene. The CDR3 is 16 amino acids.

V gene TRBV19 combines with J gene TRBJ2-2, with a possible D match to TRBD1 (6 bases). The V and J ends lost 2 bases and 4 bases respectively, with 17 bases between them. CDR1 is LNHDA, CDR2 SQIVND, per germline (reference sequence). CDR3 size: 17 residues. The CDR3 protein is CASSIIPDSTRTGELFF. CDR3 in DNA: TGTGCCAGTAGTATAATCCCGGACAGTACACGCACCGGGGAGCTGTTTTTT. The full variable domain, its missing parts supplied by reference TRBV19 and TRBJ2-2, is DGGITQSPKYLFRKEGQNVTLSCEQNLNHDAMYWYRQDPGQGLRLIYYSQIVNDFQKGDIAEGYSVSREKKESFPLTVTSAQKNPTAFYLCASSIIPDSTRTGELFFGEGSRLTVL.

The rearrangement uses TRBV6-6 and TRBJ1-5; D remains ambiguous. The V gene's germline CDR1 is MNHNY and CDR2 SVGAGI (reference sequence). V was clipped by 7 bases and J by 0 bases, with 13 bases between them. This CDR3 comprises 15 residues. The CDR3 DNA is TGTGCCAGCAAAGCGGGAAGCGGTAGCAATCAGCCCCAGCATTTT. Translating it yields CASKAGSGSNQPQHF.